This T cell receptor (beta chain) stems from a study of early T cells in non-severe SARS-CoV-2 infection. This clonotype was counted only a few times. TCRdb re-called the 5' RACE reads through MiXCR, storing one row per CDR3 protein. The sample lists under 60,000 distinct CDR3 sequences, around 10% occurring once. The CDR3 length is 15 residues. With V trimmed by 5 bases and J by 2 bases, 5 bases remained unmatched. This material consisted of whole blood, taken at baseline. This clonotype was sampled from an adult who was a healthcare worker with PCR-confirmed SARS-CoV-2 infection or an uninfected control (not recorded which). The J gene is TRBJ1-1, the V gene TRBV12-3 or TRBV12-4, with 10 bases matching TRBD1. The CDR3 loop is CASSRGQGFNTEAFF. The DNA for the CDR3 is TGTGCCAGCAGTCGGGGACAGGGGTTCAACACTGAAGCTTTCTTT.